A single sample gave rise to the 7 T cell receptor beta chains below, sequenced in a study of cytotoxic CD8 clonotypes in ibrutinib-treated CLL. Clones were read by immunoSEQ multiplex PCR, and TCRdb kept only the in-frame ones, dropping some. The sample has around 70,000 clones, approximately 87% seen once; the top ten hold more than 35%. The sample in question was PBMCs, obtained after 24 months of ibrutinib treatment. The receptors derive from a human donor with chronic lymphocytic leukemia.

The V and J genes are TRBV5-6 and TRBJ2-7; 8 nucleotides agree with TRBD1. Germline CDR1 SGHDT, CDR2 YYEEEE. The J segment lost 4 bases and the V segment lost 4 bases, leaving 13 bases of the junction unmatched. The CDR3 length is 16 residues. The CDR3 loop is CASSKLNQGAGYEQYF. CDR3 nucleotides: TGTGCCAGCAGCAAATTAAATCAGGGGGCCGGTTACGAGCAGTACTTC.

V usage is TRBV29-1 and J usage is TRBJ2-4, with 7 bases fitting TRBD2. V lost 4 bases to trimming and J lost 5 bases; unmatched junction nucleotides: 11. Germline V gene sequence: CDR1 SQVTM, CDR2 ANQGSEA. The CDR3 sequence is 15 residues long. The CDR3 nucleotides are TGCAGCGTTGCCCATGGGAAGGGAGGGGAAAACATTCAGTACTTC. Protein: CSVAHGKGGENIQYF.

The chain combines TRBV7-8 with TRBJ2-2; D remains ambiguous. Trimming pared 1 base from V and 4 bases from J, leaving 4 bases between. The CDR3 is 13 residues long. Germline V gene data show CDR1 as SGHVS and CDR2 as FQNEAQ. The CDR3 region is CASSLVPTGELFF. The DNA of the CDR3 is TGTGCCAGCAGCTTAGTTCCCACCGGGGAGCTGTTTTTT.

This CDR3 reads CASSLGLQPQHF. The CDR3 DNA reads TGTGCCAGCAGCTTGGGGCTTCAGCCCCAGCATTTT. The chain uses TRBV7-9 and TRBJ1-5; the D gene is possibly TRBD1 (5 bases). Deletions cut 3 bases from V and 6 bases from J, with 6 bases between. Germline V gene data show CDR1 as SEHNR and CDR2 as FQNEAQ (reference sequence). This CDR3 spans 12 amino acids.

The chain links TRBV28 to TRBJ2-5; D is perhaps TRBD2 (7 bases). Germline CDR1 MDHEN, CDR2 SYDVKM. The CDR3 loop spans 14 amino acids. Trimming took 2 bases from V and 5 from J, leaving 12 bases between them. CDR3 in DNA: TGTGCCAGCAGTTTAAAGGGGGGGAGGGAGACCCAGTACTTC. As protein: CASSLKGGRETQYF.

The chain carries TRBV29-1 and TRBJ2-5; the D is unclear. V gave up 3 bases and J gave up 4 bases, with 15 bases separating them. Germline assignment: CDR1 SQVTM and CDR2 ANQGSEA. The CDR3 is made up of 14 amino acids. The CDR3 loop reads CSVDGGVLLETQYF. The CDR3 DNA reads TGCAGCGTTGACGGCGGAGTGCTACTAGAGACCCAGTACTTC.

CDR3 sequence (DNA): TGCAGCGCTCTAAGGACAGGGGGCTTGATCGGGGAGCTGTTTTTT. Translating it yields CSALRTGGLIGELFF. This chain connects TRBV29-1 to TRBJ2-2; TRBD1 aligns across 11 bases. The CDR3 is made up of 15 amino acids. Germline CDR1 SQVTM, CDR2 ANQGSEA. V trimming: 7 bases; J trimming: 7 bases; junction bases outside the gene matches: 11.